This TCR beta chain came from a study of control samples from healthy donors and cancer patients. Trimming stripped 0 bases from V and 1 base from J, with 14 bases between. The CDR3 is 17 amino acids. Per the germline V gene, CDR1 is SGHNT and CDR2 is YYREEE (reference sequence). Clones were read by immunoSEQ multiplex PCR, and TCRdb kept only the in-frame ones, dropping some. Here the sample spans under 90,000 clones, over 80% being singletons. The sample taken for sequencing was blood. This chain connects TRBV5-4 to TRBJ2-1, with D tentatively TRBD1 or TRBD2 (5 bases each). This receptor was taken from a woman aged 55 to 70 in good health. CDR3 sequence (DNA): TGTGCCAGCAGCTTGGTCTCCGGGACGGTGTCCTACAATGAGCAGTTCTTC. This encodes CASSLVSGTVSYNEQFF.